This T cell receptor beta chain derives from a study of shared clonotypes between healthy human individuals. Per sorted-subset replicate PCR, input was approximately 200 ng DNA, representing about 29,000 T cell genomes. The authors' processing: ImmunoSEQ yielded junction-only sequences lacking quality scores, so filtering differed. The table came from immunoSEQ multiplex PCR; TCRdb's copy has only in-frame clones and leaves some out. V and J calls plus clone size are reproduced from that table; the DNA served to infer D and trimming. The sample lists some 1,400,000 clones, roughly 97% occurring once. CDR1 and CDR2 (germline): SGHVS, FQNEAQ. Trimming pared 5 bases from V and 4 bases from J, leaving 14 bases between. CDR3 length: 15 amino acids. General study points: Between several donors, naive CD4 clonotypes were shared at a level of around 4.8%.

A remark on this clone: Its antigen is unknown.

Material for sequencing was naive CD4+ T cells sorted from blood. The subset here: CD45RA+ positively selected. The clonotype originates from a man aged 30-40 years in good health. The chain joins TRBV7-8 to TRBJ1-4; a weak D match, TRBD1 (5 bases). CDR3 bases: TGTGCCAGCAGCGCCGCTGGGAGGGGTAATGAAAAACTGTTTTTT. Protein sequence: CASSAAGRGNEKLFF.